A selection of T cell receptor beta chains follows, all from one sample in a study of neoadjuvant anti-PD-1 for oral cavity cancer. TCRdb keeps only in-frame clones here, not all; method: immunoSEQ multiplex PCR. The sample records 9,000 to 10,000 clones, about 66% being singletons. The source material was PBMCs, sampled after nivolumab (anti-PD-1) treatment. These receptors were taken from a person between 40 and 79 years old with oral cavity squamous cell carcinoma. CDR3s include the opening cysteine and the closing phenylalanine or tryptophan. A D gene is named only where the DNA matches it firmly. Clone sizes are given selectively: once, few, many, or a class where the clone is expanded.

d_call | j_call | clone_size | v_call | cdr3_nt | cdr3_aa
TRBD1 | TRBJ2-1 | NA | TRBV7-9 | TGTGCCAGCAGCACAGGACAGGGGAACAATGAGCAGTTCTTC | CASSTGQGNNEQFF
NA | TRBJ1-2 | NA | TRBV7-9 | TGTGCCAGCAGCCCTAGACAGGACTTTAACTATGGCTACACCTTC | CASSPRQDFNYGYTF
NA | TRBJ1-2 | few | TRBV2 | TGTGCCAGCACCTCAAAAGCGAACTATGGCTACACCTTC | CASTSKANYGYTF
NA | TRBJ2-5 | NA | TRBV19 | TGTGCCAGTAGTATGGCGGCTTTAACGGAGACCCAGTACTTC | CASSMAALTETQYF
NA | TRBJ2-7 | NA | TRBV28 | TGTGCCAGCAGTCGTCCGGGACCGAGCTCCTACGAGCAGTACTTC | CASSRPGPSSYEQYF
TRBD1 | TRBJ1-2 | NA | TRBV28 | TGTGCCAGCAGTTTAATCCGGACAGGGGGGAGCTATGGCTACACCTTC | CASSLIRTGGSYGYTF
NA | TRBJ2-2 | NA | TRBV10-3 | TGTGCCATCAGTGACCCGTTACTGGGGGCTAGGACCGGGGAGCTGTTTTTT | CAISDPLLGARTGELFF
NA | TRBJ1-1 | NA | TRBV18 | TGTGCCAGCTCACGCGACAGCTTGAACACTGAAGCTTTCTTT | CASSRDSLNTEAFF
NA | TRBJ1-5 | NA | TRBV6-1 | TGTGCCAGCAGCCTGGACAGTGGGCCAGGACAGCCCCAGCATTTT | CASSLDSGPGQPQHF
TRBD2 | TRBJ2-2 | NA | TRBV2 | TGTGCCAGCAGGAGGGAGGGACGGGTGAACACCGGGGAGCTGTTTTTT | CASRREGRVNTGELFF
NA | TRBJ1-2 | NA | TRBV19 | TGTGCCAGTCTAAGACAGGCGAACTATGGCTACACCTTC | CASLRQANYGYTF
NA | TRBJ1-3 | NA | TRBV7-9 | TGTGCCAGCAGCGGACGACCGGGAGCTGGTCCTGGAAACACCATATATTTT | CASSGRPGAGPGNTIYF
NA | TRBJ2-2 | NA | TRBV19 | TGTGCCAGTAGTATGTCAGGGTACGGGGAGCTGTTTTTT | CASSMSGYGELFF
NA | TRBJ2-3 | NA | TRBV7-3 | TGTGCCAGCAGCTTAACGGGGGGAATCACAGATACGCAGTATTTT | CASSLTGGITDTQYF
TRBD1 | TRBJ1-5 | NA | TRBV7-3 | TGTGCCAGCAGCTTAAAAGGGGCCGGGACAGGGGGTAATCAGCCCCAGCATTTT | CASSLKGAGTGGNQPQHF
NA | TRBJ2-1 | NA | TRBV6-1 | TGTGCCAGCAGTGTTTTCTATGAGCAGTTCTTC | CASSVFYEQFF
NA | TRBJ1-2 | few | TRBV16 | TGTGCCAGCAGCCCTACCATCGGGGCTAACTATGGCTACACCTTC | CASSPTIGANYGYTF
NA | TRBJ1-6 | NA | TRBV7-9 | TGTGCCAGCAGCTTAGGGCAGGGCGATAATTCACCCCTCCACTTT | CASSLGQGDNSPLHF
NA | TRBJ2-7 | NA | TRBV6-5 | TGTGCCAGCAGTTACTCTAAGGGACCGTTCTACGAGCAGTACTTC | CASSYSKGPFYEQYF
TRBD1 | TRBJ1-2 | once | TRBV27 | TGTGCCAGCAGTTTATGGGTTTGGGGGACAGGGGTTTGGGGCTACACCTTC | CASSLWVWGTGVWGYTF
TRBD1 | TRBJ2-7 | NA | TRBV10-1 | TGCGCCAGCAGTGGTACCGGGACAGGGGGCCATTTTACCTACGAGCAGTACTTC | CASSGTGTGGHFTYEQYF
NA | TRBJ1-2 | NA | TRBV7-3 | TGTGCCAGCAGCTCCTCCGGGAGGCATGGCTACACCTTC | CASSSSGRHGYTF
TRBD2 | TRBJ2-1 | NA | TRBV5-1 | TGCGCCAGCAGCTCCTCTGGGACTAGCTACAATGAGCAGTTCTTC | CASSSSGTSYNEQFF
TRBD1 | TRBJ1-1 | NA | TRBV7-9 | TGTGCCAGCAGCCCCCAGGGGGGGCAGGACACTGAAGCTTTCTTT | CASSPQGGQDTEAFF
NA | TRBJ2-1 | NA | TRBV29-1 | TGCAGCGTCGACAGGTCTTTCCCCTACAATGAGCAGTTCTTC | CSVDRSFPYNEQFF
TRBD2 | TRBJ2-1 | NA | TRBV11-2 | TGTGCCAGCAGCTTAGGAGCGGGAGCCTACAATGAGCAGTTCTTC | CASSLGAGAYNEQFF
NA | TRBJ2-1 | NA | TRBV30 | TGTGCCTGGGCCGGGCCTGGGGTTGAGCAGTTCTTC | CAWAGPGVEQFF
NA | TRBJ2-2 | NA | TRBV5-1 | TGCGCCAGCAGCTTGGACTCCGGGGAGCTGTTTTTT | CASSLDSGELFF
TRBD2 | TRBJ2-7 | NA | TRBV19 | TGTGCCAGTACGGAGGTAGCGGGAGCGGACGAGCAGTACTTC | CASTEVAGADEQYF
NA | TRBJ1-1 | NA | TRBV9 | TGTGCCAGCAGCGTAGGGGCAGGAACTAACACTGAAGCTTTCTTT | CASSVGAGTNTEAFF
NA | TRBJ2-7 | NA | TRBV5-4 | TGTGCCAGCAGCTTGGGTGGCGGGGCGACCTACGAGCAGTACTTC | CASSLGGGATYEQYF
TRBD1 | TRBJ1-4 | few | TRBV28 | TGTGCCAGCAGTTTATTGAGACCGGGACAGGGGGATCCTCGCGGAGAAAAACTGTTTTTT | CASSLLRPGQGDPRGEKLFF
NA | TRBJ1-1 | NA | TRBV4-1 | TGCGCCAGCAGCAATACAGGGAGAGCTTTCTTT | CASSNTGRAFF
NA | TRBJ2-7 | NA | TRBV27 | TGTGCCAGTCGTCTGGGGGGAGAAATCAGCGAGCAGTACTTC | CASRLGGEISEQYF
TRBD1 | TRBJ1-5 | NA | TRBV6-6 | TGTGCCAGCAGTTACCCTGACAGGGATCGAAATCAGCCCCAGCATTTT | CASSYPDRDRNQPQHF